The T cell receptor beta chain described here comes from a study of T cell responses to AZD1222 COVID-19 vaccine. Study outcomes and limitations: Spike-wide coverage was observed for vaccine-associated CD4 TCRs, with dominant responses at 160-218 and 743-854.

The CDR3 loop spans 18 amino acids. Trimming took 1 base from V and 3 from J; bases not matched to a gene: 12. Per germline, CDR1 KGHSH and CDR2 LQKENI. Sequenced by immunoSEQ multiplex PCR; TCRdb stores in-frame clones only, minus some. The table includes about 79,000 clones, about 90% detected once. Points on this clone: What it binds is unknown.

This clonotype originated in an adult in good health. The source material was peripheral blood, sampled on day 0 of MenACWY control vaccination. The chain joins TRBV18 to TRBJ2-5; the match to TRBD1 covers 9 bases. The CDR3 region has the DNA TGTGCCAGCTCACCACGTGTAGTTACAGGGGGCGCGGAAGAGACCCAGTACTTC. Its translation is CASSPRVVTGGAEETQYF.